This T cell receptor beta chain was profiled in a study of blood T cell repertoires in COVID-19. The V gene end was trimmed by 6 bases and the J gene end by 1 base; junction bases not matched to a gene: 8. The germline gives CDR1 SGHTA, CDR2 FQGNSA. The CDR3 is made up of 15 amino acids. Repertoires were generated with immunoSEQ multiplex PCR, while TCRdb's copy carries only in-frame clones and drops some. The sample shows 43,000 or so clones, approximately 80% of them seen only once. This chain joins TRBV7-2 and TRBJ1-1; 7 nucleotides match TRBD1. The sequenced material came from peripheral blood. This TCR was recovered from an older woman with acute or convalescent COVID-19. The CDR3 here is CASSQWAGGNTEAFF. DNA of the CDR3: TGTGCCAGCAGTCAGTGGGCAGGGGGGAACACTGAAGCTTTCTTT.